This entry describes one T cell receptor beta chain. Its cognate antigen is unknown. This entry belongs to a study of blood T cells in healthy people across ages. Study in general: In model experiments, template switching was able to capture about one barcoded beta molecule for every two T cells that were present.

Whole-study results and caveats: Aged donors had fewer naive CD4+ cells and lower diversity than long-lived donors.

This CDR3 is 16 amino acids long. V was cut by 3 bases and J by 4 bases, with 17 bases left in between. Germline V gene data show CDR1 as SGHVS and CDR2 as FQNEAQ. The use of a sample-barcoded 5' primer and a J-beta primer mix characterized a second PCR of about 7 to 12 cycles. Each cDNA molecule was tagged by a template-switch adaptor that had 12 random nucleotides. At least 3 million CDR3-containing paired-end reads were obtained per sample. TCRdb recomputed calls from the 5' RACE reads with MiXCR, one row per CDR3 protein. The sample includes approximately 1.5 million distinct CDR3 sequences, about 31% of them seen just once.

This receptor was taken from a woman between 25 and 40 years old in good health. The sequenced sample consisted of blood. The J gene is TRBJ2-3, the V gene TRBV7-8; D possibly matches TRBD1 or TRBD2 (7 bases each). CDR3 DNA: TGTGCCAGCAGCTTGGGGCAGGGGGAGGGCCCAGATACGCAGTATTTT. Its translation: CASSLGQGEGPDTQYF.